The 15 T cell receptor beta chains reported below all come from one sample, sequenced in a study of T-cell memory formation after mild COVID-19. A single record per CDR3 protein comes from TCRdb applying MiXCR to the 5' RACE reads. The sample lists roughly 120,000 distinct CDR3 sequences, roughly 15% occurring once. The sequenced material came from PBMCs or a T cell subset sorted from them (not recorded which). The receptors come from an adult woman who had mild COVID-19 (a few samples of this study predate the infection). Cell type and time point are not known.

The chain carries TRBV29-1 and TRBJ2-7; the match to TRBD2 covers 9 bases. V was clipped by 4 bases and J by 4 bases; unmatched bases: 5. CDR1 SQVTM and CDR2 ANQGSEA come from the germline V gene. The CDR3 has 13 residues. CDR3: CSVVIAGDYEQYF. Here the CDR3 DNA reads TGCAGCGTTGTGATAGCGGGAGATTACGAGCAGTACTTC.

The rearrangement links TRBV6-5 to TRBJ2-3, with TRBD1 as a possible D gene (6 bases). This CDR3 comprises 15 residues. Deletions cut 2 bases from V and 1 base from J, with 10 bases between. The germline CDR1 and CDR2 sequences are MNHEY and SVGAGI. The DNA of the CDR3 is TGTGCCAGCAGTTACAAGGCAGGGGGCACAGATACGCAGTATTTT. This gives the protein CASSYKAGGTDTQYF.

The chain is built from TRBV5-1 and TRBJ2-7, with D maybe TRBD2 (5 bases). Trimming took off 4 bases at V and 1 base at J, with 12 bases between the two ends. CDR3 length: 14 amino acids. Germline V gene sequence: CDR1 SGHRS, CDR2 YFSETQ. DNA for the CDR3: TGCGCCAGCAGCCCCCGGGGAGTGTCCTACGAGCAGTACTTC. Its translation is CASSPRGVSYEQYF.

V gene TRBV6-5 combines with J gene TRBJ2-7, with TRBD2 matching over 10 bases. Germline trimming cut 0 bases from V and 3 bases from J; bases unmatched to any gene: 14. Germline loops: CDR1 MNHEY, CDR2 SVGAGI. This CDR3 region has 19 residues. The CDR3 loop reads CASSYSPRLTSGAFYEQYF. For the CDR3, the DNA is TGTGCCAGCAGTTACTCGCCGAGGTTAACTAGCGGGGCTTTCTACGAGCAGTACTTC.

This rearrangement joins TRBV6-1 to TRBJ2-7, with D uncertain. This CDR3 has 14 amino acids. The germline CDR1 and CDR2 sequences are MNHNS and SASEGT. Between the trimmed V and J ends, which lost 3 bases and 6 bases, there was a span of 15 bases. CDR3 amino acids: CASSDRSKGGEQYF. The CDR3 DNA sequence: TGTGCCAGCAGTGATCGATCAAAAGGTGGCGAGCAGTACTTC.

This clonotype was seen a few times. This rearrangement joins TRBV15 to TRBJ1-5; D gene ambiguous. V lost 8 bases and J lost 6, with 14 bases in between. Germline values: CDR1 LNHNV, CDR2 YYDKDF (reference sequence). CDR3 length equals 13 residues. The CDR3 nucleotides read TGTGCCACCGGTCAAGGCTCGGGTCAGCCCCAGCATTTT. It translates to CATGQGSGQPQHF.

The genes are TRBV5-4 and TRBJ2-3; D perhaps matches TRBD1 (6 bases). The CDR3 has 16 residues. The V end was cut by 2 bases, the J end by 5 bases, with 18 bases between. CDR1 is SGHNT, CDR2 YYREEE, per germline (reference sequence). DNA for the CDR3: TGTGCCAGCAGCTTATACCTCAGGGGAACGGGAGATACGCAGTATTTT. As protein: CASSLYLRGTGDTQYF.

This clonotype was observed a few times. This chain links TRBV24-1 with TRBJ1-2; TRBD1 matches 7 bases. J gave up 5 bases and V 6 bases, and 14 bases lay outside the gene matches. The CDR3 is 16 amino acids. Germline V lookup: CDR1 KGHDR, CDR2 SFDVKD. The CDR3 coding sequence is TGTGCCACCAGTAATGAATTAGGACAGGATCGGTATGGCTACACCTTC. Translation gives CATSNELGQDRYGYTF.

CDR3 in DNA: TGTGCCAGCAGCCTCCGGACAGCCGACGATCCTTACGAGCAGTACTTC. This encodes CASSLRTADDPYEQYF. The J gene is TRBJ2-7, the V gene TRBV7-9; D might be TRBD1 (6 bases). V was pared by 5 bases and J by 4 bases, with 21 bases between. The V gene's germline CDR1 is SEHNR and CDR2 FQNEAQ (reference sequence). This CDR3 comprises 16 residues. The variable domain in full, completed from reference TRBV7-9 and TRBJ2-7, reads DTGVSQNPRHKITKRGQNVTFRCDPISEHNRLYWYRQTLGQGPEFLTYFQNEAQLEKSRLLSDRFSAERPKGSFSTLEIQRTEQGDSAMYLCASSLRTADDPYEQYFGPGTRLTVT.

The chain employs TRBV12-3 or TRBV12-4 and TRBJ1-4, with TRBD1 identical over 8 bases. This CDR3 has 13 residues. V gave up 6 bases and J gave up 8 bases; unmatched junction bases: 5. CDR3 in DNA: TGTGCCAGCAGGGGACAGGTTGGCGAAAAACTGTTTTTT. Translated: CASRGQVGEKLFF.

The gene calls are TRBV12-3 or TRBV12-4 and TRBJ2-5; the D gene is possibly TRBD2 (5 bases). V was shortened by 3 bases and J by 5 bases, with 16 bases between the two germline ends. This CDR3 comprises 15 residues. CDR3 region: CASSFQGYRGETQYF. The CDR3 DNA reads as TGTGCCAGCAGTTTTCAAGGTTATAGAGGGGAGACCCAGTACTTC.

The sample holds a few counts of this clonotype. The chain links TRBV14 to TRBJ2-3, with 9 nucleotides matching TRBD2. V was pared by 4 bases and J by 5 bases, with 10 bases of the junction left unmatched. Germline CDR1 is SGHDN and CDR2 is FVKESK. This CDR3 comprises 16 residues. CDR3 loop: CASSPTRRGGIDTQYF. CDR3 in DNA: TGTGCCAGCAGCCCTACCCGGCGGGGGGGGATAGATACGCAGTATTTT.

The chain has TRBV29-1 and TRBJ2-1; 15 nucleotides agree with TRBD2. This CDR3 contains 16 residues. Germline V gene lookup returns CDR1 SQVTM and CDR2 ANQGSEA. V lost 7 bases, J lost 9 bases, and 13 bases stayed unmatched. The CDR3 is CSAFRTSGRGKVEQFF. In nucleotides, the CDR3 is TGCAGCGCCTTCCGGACTAGCGGGAGGGGCAAGGTTGAGCAGTTCTTC.

The chain links TRBV6-5 to TRBJ1-1; the D gene is possibly TRBD1 (5 bases). Looked up from germline, CDR1 is MNHEY and CDR2 is SVGAGI. The CDR3 has 14 amino acids. V was cut by 0 bases and J by 4 bases, with 9 bases left in between. The CDR3 is CASSYSWGSTEAFF. CDR3 bases: TGTGCCAGCAGTTACTCTTGGGGGAGCACTGAAGCTTTCTTT.

In its sample, this clonotype was seen a few times. V and J are TRBV10-2 and TRBJ1-2; no reliable D call. V was cut by 2 bases and J by 5 bases, with 9 bases left in between. Per germline, CDR1 WSHSY and CDR2 SAAADI. The CDR3 covers 13 residues. The CDR3 reads CASSEGKGYGYTF. Here the CDR3 DNA reads TGCGCCAGCAGTGAGGGGAAAGGGTATGGCTACACCTTC.